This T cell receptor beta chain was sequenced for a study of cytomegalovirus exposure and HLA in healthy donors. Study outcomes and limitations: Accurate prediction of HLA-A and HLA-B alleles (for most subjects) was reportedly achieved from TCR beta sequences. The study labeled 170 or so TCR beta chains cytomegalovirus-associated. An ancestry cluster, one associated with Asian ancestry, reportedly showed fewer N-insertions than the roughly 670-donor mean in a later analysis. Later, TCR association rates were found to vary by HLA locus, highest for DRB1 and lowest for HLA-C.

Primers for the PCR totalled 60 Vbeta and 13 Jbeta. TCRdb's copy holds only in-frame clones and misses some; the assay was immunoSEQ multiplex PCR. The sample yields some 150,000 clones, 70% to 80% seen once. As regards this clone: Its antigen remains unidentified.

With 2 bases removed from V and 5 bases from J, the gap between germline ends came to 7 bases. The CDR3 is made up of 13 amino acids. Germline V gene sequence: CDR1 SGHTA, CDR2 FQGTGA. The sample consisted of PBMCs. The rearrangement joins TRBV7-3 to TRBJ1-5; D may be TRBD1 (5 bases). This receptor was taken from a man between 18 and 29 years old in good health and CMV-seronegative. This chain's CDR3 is CASSLGAYQPQHF. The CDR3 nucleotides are TGTGCCAGCAGCTTAGGGGCATATCAGCCCCAGCATTTT.